The T cell receptor beta chain described here comes from a study of regulatory and conventional T cells in RAG deficiency. General study results and limits: Control T-cell subsets had markedly higher Shannon entropy and lower Simpson indices than RAG-deficient patients. Sorted Omenn CD25-high CD127-low cells may not be bona fide Tregs. Patient subsets had shorter CDR3s; Omenn Treg-Tconv overlap exceeded 80%.

Germline CDR1 is SGHTA and CDR2 is FQGNSA. V shed 5 bases and J 5 bases; nucleotides not matched to a gene: 4. The CDR3 consists of 15 residues. Points on this clone: Its antigen is not identified.

Sequencing used immunoSEQ multiplex PCR; TCRdb keeps in-frame clones, though not all of them. The table records 8,000 or so clones, over 85% of them present only once. The sorted regulatory T cells were CD4+, CD25-high and CD127-low, with genomic DNA sequenced. The same specimen was also included in a second study, on regulatory T cells. This second study notes: Primers: 52 TRBV forward and 13 TRBJ reverse. In patients, unique TRB V-J pairs were restricted and V/J usage skewed, especially in Tregs.

The chain carries TRBV7-2 and TRBJ2-1, with 12 bases aligning to TRBD2. The TCR was taken from a human donor in good health. Sequencing input: CD127- CD25+ CD4+ Tregs sorted from blood. CDR3 DNA sequence: TGTGCCAGCAGCCCAGGACTAGCGGGAAACAATGAGCAGTTCTTC. This codes for CASSPGLAGNNEQFF.